This T cell receptor (beta chain) comes out of a study of T cell changes during pregnancy in multiple sclerosis. Data came from immunoSEQ multiplex PCR; TCRdb stores just in-frame clones and leaves some out. The profile shows about 110,000 clones, 92% of them singletons. The germline V gene encodes CDR1 SGHNT and CDR2 YENEEA. There are 20 residues in the CDR3. V lost 3 bases to trimming and J lost 1 base; unmatched junction nucleotides: 15. Material: peripheral blood, obtained in the third trimester of pregnancy. The chain is built from TRBV11-3 and TRBJ2-2; TRBD2 agrees at 9 bases. This receptor was identified in a female donor in good health, enrolled as a control in a pregnancy study. The CDR3 reads CASSFPRRGSGGLNTGELFF. CDR3 DNA: TGTGCCAGCAGCTTCCCCCGCCGAGGGAGCGGGGGGCTGAACACCGGGGAGCTGTTTTTT.